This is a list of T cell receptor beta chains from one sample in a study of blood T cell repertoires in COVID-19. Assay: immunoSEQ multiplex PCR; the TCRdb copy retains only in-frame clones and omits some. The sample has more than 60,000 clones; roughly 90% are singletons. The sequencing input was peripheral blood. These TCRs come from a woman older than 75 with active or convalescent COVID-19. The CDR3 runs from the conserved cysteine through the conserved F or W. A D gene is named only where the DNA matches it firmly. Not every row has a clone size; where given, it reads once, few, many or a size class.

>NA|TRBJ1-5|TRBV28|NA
CASSLNQPQHF
TGTGCCAGCAGTCTAAATCAGCCCCAGCATTTT
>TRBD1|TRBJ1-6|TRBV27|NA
CASSLWGQRVSPLHF
TGTGCCAGCAGTTTATGGGGACAGCGGGTATCACCCCTCCACTTT
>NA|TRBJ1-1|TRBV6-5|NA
CATQGGMNTEAFF
TGTGCCACACAGGGCGGCATGAACACTGAAGCTTTCTTT
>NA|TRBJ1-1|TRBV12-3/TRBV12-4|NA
CASSTNTEAFF
TGTGCCAGCAGTACAAACACTGAAGCTTTCTTT
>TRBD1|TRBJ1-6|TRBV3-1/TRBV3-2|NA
CASSPGQGTLHF
TGTGCCAGCAGCCCGGGACAGGGCACCCTCCACTTT
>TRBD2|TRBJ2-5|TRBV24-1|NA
CPRGGLCQETQYF
TGTCCCCGGGGGGGCTTATGCCAAGAGACCCAGTACTTC
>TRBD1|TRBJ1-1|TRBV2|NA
CASRPGQGAIEAFF
TGTGCCAGCAGACCGGGACAGGGGGCGATTGAAGCTTTCTTT
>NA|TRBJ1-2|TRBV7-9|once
CASSSIAGYTF
TGTGCCAGCAGCTCTATAGCGGGCTACACCTTC
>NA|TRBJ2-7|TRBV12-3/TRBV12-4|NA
CASSGLSYEQYF
TGTGCCAGCAGCGGACTTTCCTACGAGCAGTACTTC
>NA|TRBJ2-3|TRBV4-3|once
CASSLSVRRIWRGQTDTQYF
TGCGCCAGCAGCCTAAGCGTCCGGCGGATTTGGCGGGGCCAGACAGATACGCAGTATTTT
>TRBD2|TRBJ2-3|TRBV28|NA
CASSLAGGRADTQYF
TGTGCCAGCAGTCTAGCGGGGGGGCGTGCAGATACGCAGTATTTT
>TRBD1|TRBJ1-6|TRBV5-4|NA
CASSADRGTLSPLHF
TGTGCCAGCAGCGCAGACAGGGGGACCCTTTCACCCCTCCACTTT
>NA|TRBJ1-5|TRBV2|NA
CASSQALSNQPQHF
TGTGCCAGCAGCCAGGCACTTAGCAATCAGCCCCAGCATTTT
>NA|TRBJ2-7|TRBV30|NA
CAWSVGVEQYF
TGTGCCTGGAGTGTCGGGGTCGAGCAGTACTTC
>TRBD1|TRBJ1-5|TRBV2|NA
CASSVQGQLSGPQHF
TGTGCCAGCAGTGTCCAGGGACAGCTTTCGGGGCCCCAGCATTTT
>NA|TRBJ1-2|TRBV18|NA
CASSPLPQGRDYGYTF
TGTGCCAGCTCACCACTACCCCAGGGAAGAGACTATGGCTACACCTTC
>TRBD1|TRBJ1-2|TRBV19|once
CASSRGTGAQGYTF
TGTGCCAGTAGTAGGGGCACAGGGGCGCAGGGCTACACCTTC
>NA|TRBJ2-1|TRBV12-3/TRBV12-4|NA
CASSLGGFNEQFF
TGTGCCAGCAGTTTAGGAGGGTTCAATGAGCAGTTCTTC
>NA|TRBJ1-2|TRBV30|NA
CAWKDRLGIKATGYGYTF
TGTGCCTGGAAAGACAGGTTGGGAATTAAGGCTACTGGCTATGGCTACACCTTC
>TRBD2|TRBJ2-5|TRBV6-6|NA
CASRVAGDLETQYF
TGTGCCAGCAGGGTAGCGGGGGATCTGGAGACCCAGTACTTC
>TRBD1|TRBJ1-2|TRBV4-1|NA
CASSQVLAGQGSPYTF
TGCGCCAGCAGCCAAGTTCTAGCCGGACAGGGGTCGCCCTACACCTTC
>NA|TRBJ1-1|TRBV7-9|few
CASSRETNRVAEAFF
TGTGCCAGCAGCCGAGAAACCAACAGGGTTGCTGAAGCTTTCTTT
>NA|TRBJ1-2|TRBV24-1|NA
CATSDRTASFDGYTF
TGTGCCACCAGTGACCGGACAGCCTCTTTTGATGGCTACACCTTC
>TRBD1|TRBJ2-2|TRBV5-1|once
CASSLDRTGGTGELFF
TGCGCCAGCAGCTTGGACCGGACAGGGGGGACCGGGGAGCTGTTTTTT
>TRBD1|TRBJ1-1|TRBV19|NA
CASSPRQGALTEAFF
TGTGCCAGTAGTCCACGACAGGGGGCCTTGACTGAAGCTTTCTTT
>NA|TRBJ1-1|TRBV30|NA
CASYRGRNTEAFF
TGTGCCTCCTATCGGGGGAGGAACACTGAAGCTTTCTTT
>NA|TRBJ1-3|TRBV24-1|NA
CATSERAGNTIYF
TGTGCCACCAGTGAGAGGGCTGGAAACACCATATATTTT
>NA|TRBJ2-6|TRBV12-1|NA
CASSLQGSGANVLTF
TGTGCCAGCAGCCTCCAGGGTTCTGGGGCCAACGTCCTGACTTTC
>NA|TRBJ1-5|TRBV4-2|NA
CASSPGQIRGWSNQPQHF
TGTGCCAGCAGCCCTGGACAGATCCGTGGCTGGAGCAATCAGCCCCAGCATTTT
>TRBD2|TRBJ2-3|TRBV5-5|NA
CASTLDTSGATDTQYF
TGTGCCAGCACCCTGGACACTAGCGGGGCCACAGATACGCAGTATTTT
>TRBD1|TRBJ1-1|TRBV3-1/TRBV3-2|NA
CASSQDRRQGAPTEAFF
TGTGCCAGCAGCCAAGATCGGAGACAGGGGGCGCCCACTGAAGCTTTCTTT
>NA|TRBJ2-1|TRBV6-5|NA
CASSYGRVSSYNEQFF
TGTGCCAGCAGTTACGGGCGGGTGAGCTCCTACAATGAGCAGTTCTTC
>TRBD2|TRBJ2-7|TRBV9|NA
CASSASPGLAAPYEQYF
TGTGCCAGCAGCGCCAGCCCGGGACTAGCGGCACCCTACGAGCAGTACTTC
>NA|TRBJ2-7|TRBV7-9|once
CASSLSTGSYEQYF
TGTGCCAGCAGTTTATCGACAGGATCCTACGAGCAGTACTTC
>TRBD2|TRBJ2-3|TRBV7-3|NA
CASSLNLGGRDTQYF
TGTGCCAGCAGCTTAAATTTGGGGGGGAGAGATACGCAGTATTTT
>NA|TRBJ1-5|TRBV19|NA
CASSIGRANQPQHF
TGTGCCAGTAGTATCGGCAGGGCAAATCAGCCCCAGCATTTT
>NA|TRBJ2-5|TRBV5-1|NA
CASSLAPARLETQYF
TGCGCCAGCAGCTTGGCCCCCGCCAGGTTGGAGACCCAGTACTTC
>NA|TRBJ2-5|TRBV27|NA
CASKDLQGGKETQYF
TGTGCCAGCAAAGACCTACAGGGGGGGAAAGAGACCCAGTACTTC
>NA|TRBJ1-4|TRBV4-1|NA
CASSQQMREKLFF
TGCGCCAGCAGCCAGCAGATGCGGGAAAAACTGTTTTTT
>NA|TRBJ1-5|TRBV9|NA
CASSRGAGQDSLNQPQHF
TGTGCCAGCAGCCGGGGGGCCGGTCAGGACAGCCTCAATCAGCCCCAGCATTTT
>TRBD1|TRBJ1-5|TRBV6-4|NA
CASSSKYRGAQGQPQHF
TGTGCCAGCAGCTCGAAATACAGGGGGGCGCAGGGACAGCCCCAGCATTTT
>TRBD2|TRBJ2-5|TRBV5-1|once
CASSSGLVYQETQYF
TGCGCCAGCAGCTCGGGACTAGTGTACCAAGAGACCCAGTACTTC
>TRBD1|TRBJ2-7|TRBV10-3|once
CAIRRDRAYEQYF
TGTGCCATCAGAAGGGACAGGGCCTACGAGCAGTACTTC
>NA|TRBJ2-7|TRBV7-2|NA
CASSPTGKHYEQYF
TGTGCCAGCAGCCCAACGGGGAAGCACTACGAGCAGTACTTC
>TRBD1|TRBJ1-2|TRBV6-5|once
CASSSTPLTGAGYTF
TGTGCCAGCAGTTCCACCCCACTGACAGGGGCTGGCTACACCTTC
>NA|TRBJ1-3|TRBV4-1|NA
CASSREPRTGNTIYF
TGCGCCAGCAGTCGGGAGCCGAGGACTGGAAACACCATATATTTT
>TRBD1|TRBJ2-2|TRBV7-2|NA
CASSTGGSNTGELFF
TGTGCCAGCAGTACAGGGGGCTCCAACACCGGGGAGCTGTTTTTT
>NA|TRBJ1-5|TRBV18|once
CASSPGENQPQHF
TGTGCCAGCTCACCGGGAGAGAATCAGCCCCAGCATTTT
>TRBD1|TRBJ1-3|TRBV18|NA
CASSPGQLASGGNTIYF
TGTGCCAGCTCACCGGGACAGCTAGCTTCAGGTGGAAACACCATATATTTT
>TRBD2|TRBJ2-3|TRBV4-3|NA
CASSQDLLLAASKDTQYF
TGCGCCAGCAGCCAAGATTTACTGCTAGCGGCCTCTAAAGATACGCAGTATTTT